The T cell receptor beta chain described here comes from a study of PD-1 blockade in classical Hodgkin lymphoma. The table came from immunoSEQ multiplex PCR; TCRdb's copy has only in-frame clones and leaves some out. Altogether approximately 70,000 clones are present, 93% being singletons, with the ten largest covering 2% to 3%. Time point described: newly diagnosed, previously untreated cHL patient sample. Comparison samples consisted of PBMCs from newly diagnosed, untreated classical Hodgkin lymphoma. The TCR sequence derives from a human donor with classical Hodgkin lymphoma. What was sequenced was peripheral blood mononuclear cells (PBMCs).

The CDR3 loop reads CASSIRGRDEQFF. For the CDR3, the DNA is TGTGCCAGTAGTATCAGGGGCAGGGATGAGCAGTTCTTC. V gene TRBV19 combines with J gene TRBJ2-1; weak D call: TRBD1 (6 bases). The CDR3 has 13 amino acids. V was cut by 3 bases and J by 8 bases, with 11 bases left in between. Germline V gene data show CDR1 as LNHDA and CDR2 as SQIVND (reference sequence).